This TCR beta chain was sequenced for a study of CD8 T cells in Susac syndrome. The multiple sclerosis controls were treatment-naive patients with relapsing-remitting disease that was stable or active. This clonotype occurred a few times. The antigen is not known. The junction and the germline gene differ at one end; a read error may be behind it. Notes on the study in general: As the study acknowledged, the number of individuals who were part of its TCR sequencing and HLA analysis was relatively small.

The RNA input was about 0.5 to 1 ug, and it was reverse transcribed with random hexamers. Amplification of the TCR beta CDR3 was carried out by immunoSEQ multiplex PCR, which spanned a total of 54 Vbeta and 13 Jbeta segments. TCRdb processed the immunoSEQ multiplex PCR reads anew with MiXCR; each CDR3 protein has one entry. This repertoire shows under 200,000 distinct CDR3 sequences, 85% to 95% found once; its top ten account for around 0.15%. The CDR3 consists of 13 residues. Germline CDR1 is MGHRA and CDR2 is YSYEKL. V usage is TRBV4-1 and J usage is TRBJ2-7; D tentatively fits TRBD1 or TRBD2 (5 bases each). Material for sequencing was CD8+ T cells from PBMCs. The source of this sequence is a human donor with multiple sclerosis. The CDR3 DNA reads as TGTGCCAGCTCACCGGGACCGTCCTACGAGCAGTACTTC. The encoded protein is CASSPGPSYEQYF.